These 32 T cell receptor beta chains were sequenced from one sample in a study of blood T cell repertoires in COVID-19. The data were produced by immunoSEQ multiplex PCR, yet TCRdb's version contains in-frame clones alone and is incomplete. The sample contains some 240,000 clones, 88% of which appear only once. Sequences were obtained from PBMCs or T cells enriched from blood (not recorded which). These receptors came from a woman aged 35 to 49 who had been exposed to COVID-19.

The V call is TRBV5-6, the J call TRBJ2-4; a weak D match, TRBD1 (5 bases). Trimming shortened V by 0 bases and J by 6 bases, and 7 bases separated the two germline ends. Germline V lookup: CDR1 SGHDT, CDR2 YYEEEE. This CDR3 is built from 13 residues. The CDR3 coding sequence is TGTGCCAGCAGCTTGGGCAGGGTAAACATTCAGTACTTC. This codes for CASSLGRVNIQYF.

The rearrangement links TRBV7-2 to TRBJ2-3, with D maybe TRBD2 (6 bases). The CDR3 runs 14 residues. The V end lost 1 base, the J end lost 5 bases, and 10 bases lay between the germline ends. Germline lookup yields CDR1 SGHTA and CDR2 FQGNSA. CDR3 amino acids: CASSLVTGEDTQYF. CDR3 bases: TGTGCCAGCAGCTTAGTGACGGGAGAAGATACGCAGTATTTT.

This sequence joins TRBV19 and TRBJ2-1, with 8 bases aligning to TRBD2. The CDR3 is 14 residues long. The germline gives CDR1 LNHDA, CDR2 SQIVND (reference sequence). Trimming cost V 6 bases and J 13 bases; bases outside gene matches: 14. This CDR3 reads CASSPVSGGRVQFF. CDR3 bases: TGTGCCAGTAGCCCGGTGAGCGGGGGAAGGGTTCAGTTCTTC.

Concerning this clone itself: This sample also contains other DNA sequences that code for the same CDR3. The gene calls are TRBV12-3 or TRBV12-4 and TRBJ1-5; no firm D call. V was clipped by 3 bases and J by 0 bases, with 3 bases between them. The CDR3 runs to 13 residues. The CDR3 region is CASSFNSNQPQHF. Here the CDR3 DNA reads TGTGCCAGCAGTTTTAATAGCAATCAGCCCCAGCATTTT.

The chain recombines TRBV19 with TRBJ2-2, with 10 bases identical to TRBD1. The ends lost 5 bases at V and 13 bases at J; junction bases unmatched: 10. Germline CDR1 is LNHDA and CDR2 is SQIVND (reference sequence). This CDR3 is 14 amino acids long. The CDR3 DNA follows: TGTGCCAGTAGTTCCCCCCCGGACAGGGGGTCGCTGTTTTTT. As protein: CASSSPPDRGSLFF.

The chain uses TRBV5-4 and TRBJ2-6; D unclear. V lost 4 bases and J lost 0, with 8 bases in between. The V gene's germline CDR1 is SGHNT and CDR2 YYREEE (reference sequence). The CDR3 runs 15 residues. CDR3 nucleotide sequence: TGTGCCAGCAGCCTCAGATCCTCTGGGGCCAACGTCCTGACTTTC. Its translation is CASSLRSSGANVLTF.

The CDR3 protein is CASSYSGPGSNEKLFF. The CDR3 DNA reads TGTGCCAGCAGTTACTCGGGGCCAGGGTCGAATGAAAAACTGTTTTTT. The rearrangement joins TRBV6-5 to TRBJ1-4; weak D call: TRBD1 (5 bases). V was clipped by 0 bases and J by 5 bases, with 13 bases between them. The length of the CDR3 is 16 residues. The germline V gene has CDR1 MNHEY and CDR2 SVGAGI.

The chain couples TRBV11-3 to TRBJ2-1; 9 nucleotides match TRBD2. V shed 5 bases and J 0 bases; nucleotides not matched to a gene: 5. Germline loops: CDR1 SGHNT, CDR2 YENEEA. The CDR3 runs to 16 residues. CDR3 residues: CASSRTSDSSYNEQFF. The CDR3 DNA follows: TGTGCCAGCAGCCGGACTAGCGATAGCTCCTACAATGAGCAGTTCTTC. The full variable domain, rest sourced from reference TRBV11-3 and TRBJ2-1, is EAGVVQSPRYKIIEKKQPVAFWCNPISGHNTLYWYLQNLGQGPELLIRYENEEAVDDSQLPKDRFSAERLKGVDSTLKIQPAELGDSAVYLCASSRTSDSSYNEQFFGPGTRLTVL.

J is TRBJ1-2 and V is TRBV6-5; D unresolved. Deletions cut 5 bases from V and 6 bases from J, with 19 bases between. This CDR3 contains 15 residues. Germline-derived CDR1 and CDR2 are MNHEY and SVGAGI. The CDR3 region is CASSNLQPYRNGYTF. CDR3 in DNA: TGTGCCAGCAGTAATCTCCAACCCTATCGCAATGGCTACACCTTC.

CDR3 nucleotide sequence: TGTGCCAGCAGTTCGGGTGGGGGCTACACCTTC. Translated: CASSSGGGYTF. The chain recombines TRBV27 with TRBJ1-2; no clear D. Germline V CDR1 and CDR2: MNHEY, SMNVEV (reference sequence). The CDR3 is made up of 11 amino acids. The germline V and J ends were trimmed by 4 bases and 8 bases, with 8 bases remaining between them.

This clone was counted once. The rearrangement links TRBV18 to TRBJ2-5; D is ambiguous. V was trimmed by 2 bases and J by 1 base, leaving 5 bases between them. Germline V gene data show CDR1 as KGHSH and CDR2 as LQKENI. The CDR3 has 13 residues. The CDR3, as DNA: TGTGCCAGCTCACCAGTGAGCCAAGAGACCCAGTACTTC. It encodes CASSPVSQETQYF.

The chain employs TRBV2 and TRBJ2-1; 13 positions match TRBD2. Germline loops: CDR1 SNHLY, CDR2 FYNNEI. The junction had 18 bases not matched to a gene; V was cut back by 6 bases and J by 7 bases. The CDR3 is 19 residues long. The CDR3 DNA is TGTGCCAGCAGGAAAACTAGCGGGGGGGTACTAATTTCGCGGAATGAGCAGTTCTTC. As protein: CASRKTSGGVLISRNEQFF.

The J gene is TRBJ1-4, the V gene TRBV19; the match to TRBD1 covers 9 bases. The CDR3 length is 15 residues. CDR1 and CDR2 (germline): LNHDA, SQIVND (reference sequence). The J segment lost 7 bases and the V segment lost 5 bases, leaving 8 bases of the junction unmatched. CDR3 sequence reads: CASSGDRVQGEKLFF. The CDR3 coding sequence is TGTGCCAGTAGTGGGGACAGGGTACAAGGTGAAAAACTGTTTTTT.

DNA of the CDR3: TGTGCCAGCAGCTTGATGGGAGGTCGGAACACCATATATTTT. This translates into CASSLMGGRNTIYF. The chain combines TRBV5-4 with TRBJ1-3; D not certain. The CDR3 loop spans 14 amino acids. Germline lookup yields CDR1 SGHNT and CDR2 YYREEE (reference sequence). V lost 1 base, J lost 7 bases, and 12 bases lay in between.

The chain couples TRBV19 to TRBJ1-1; 7 bases are a match to TRBD1. The junction had 6 bases not matched to a gene; V was cut back by 6 bases and J by 2 bases. The germline V gene encodes CDR1 LNHDA and CDR2 SQIVND (reference sequence). The CDR3 is 14 residues long. In nucleotides, the CDR3 is TGTGCCAGTAGCCTACAGGGGTCTAACACTGAAGCTTTCTTT. Its translation is CASSLQGSNTEAFF.

This clone was counted once. One end of the junction fails to match germline, which may point to a read error. This chain connects TRBV5-1 to TRBJ2-3; the D gene could be TRBD1 or TRBD2 (6 bases each). The germline V gene encodes CDR1 SGHRS and CDR2 YFSETQ. This CDR3 region has 16 residues. CDR3 coding DNA: TGTGCCAGCAGCTTGGGGGGCGGACGGACGACAGATACGCAGTATTTT. It translates to CASSLGGGRTTDTQYF.

V and J are TRBV5-1 and TRBJ1-1; 9 bases align to TRBD1. The length of the CDR3 is 16 residues. V lost 2 bases, J lost 1 base, and 6 bases stayed unmatched. Germline V gene lookup returns CDR1 SGHRS and CDR2 YFSETQ. CDR3 bases: TGCGCCAGCAGCTTACTAACAGGGGGCCCGAACACTGAAGCTTTCTTT. It is translated as CASSLLTGGPNTEAFF. Supplemented by reference TRBV5-1 and TRBJ1-1, the full variable domain reads KAGVTQTPRYLIKTRGQQVTLSCSPISGHRSVSWYQQTPGQGLQFLFEYFSETQRNKGNFPGRFSGRQFSNSRSEMNVSTLELGDSALYLCASSLLTGGPNTEAFFGQGTRLTVV.

The chain carries TRBV29-1 and TRBJ2-5; TRBD1 agrees at 7 bases. Per the germline V gene, CDR1 is SQVTM and CDR2 is ANQGSEA. The CDR3 sequence is 12 residues long. V trimming: 7 bases; J trimming: 5 bases; junction bases outside the gene matches: 7. The CDR3 protein is CSANRGYETQYF. CDR3 bases: TGCAGCGCAAACAGGGGCTACGAGACCCAGTACTTC. Complete variable domain (other parts from reference TRBV29-1 and TRBJ2-5): SAVISQKPSRDICQRGTSLTIQCQVDSQVTMMFWYRQQPGQSLTLIATANQGSEATYESGFVIDKFPISRPNLTFSTLTVSNMSPEDSSIYLCSANRGYETQYFGPGTRLLVL.

The gene calls are TRBV9 and TRBJ2-3; TRBD2 matches at 8 bases. The germline gives CDR1 SGDLS, CDR2 YYNGEE. This CDR3 contains 16 residues. With 4 bases clipped from V and 5 bases from J, the junction kept 12 bases outside the gene matches. DNA of the CDR3: TGTGCCAGCAGCTCGGGACTAGGAGGGGCCGGAGATACGCAGTATTTT. It translates to CASSSGLGGAGDTQYF.

This chain links TRBV9 with TRBJ2-1; D may be TRBD2 (6 bases). V shed 4 bases and J shed 6 bases, with 17 bases lying between them. The CDR3 has 15 residues. Looked up from germline, CDR1 is SGDLS and CDR2 is YYNGEE. The CDR3 is CASSSTEGSPNEQFF. CDR3 nucleotides: TGTGCCAGCAGCTCTACGGAGGGGAGCCCCAATGAGCAGTTCTTC.

This clone was counted only a few times. The chain uses TRBV30 and TRBJ1-2; D remains ambiguous. The V and J ends lost 0 bases and 4 bases respectively, with 12 bases between them. The CDR3 is 14 residues long. The V gene's germline CDR1 is GTSNPN and CDR2 SVGIG (reference sequence). CDR3 sequence reads: CAWSVPLRTYGYTF. As DNA, the CDR3 is TGTGCCTGGAGTGTACCCCTTAGAACCTATGGCTACACCTTC.

The chain uses TRBV3-1 (or the pseudogene TRBV3-2) and TRBJ2-2, with 11 bases fitting TRBD2. Germline trimming cut 4 bases from V and 4 bases from J; bases unmatched to any gene: 2. The germline gives CDR1 LGHDT, CDR2 YNNKEL (reference sequence). This CDR3 comprises 15 residues. The CDR3 sequence: CASSPGLAATGELFF. In DNA, the CDR3 is TGTGCCAGCAGCCCGGGACTAGCGGCCACCGGGGAGCTGTTTTTT.

V usage is TRBV19 and J usage is TRBJ1-2; tentative D call: TRBD1 (5 bases). The CDR3 contains 15 residues. CDR1 and CDR2 (germline): LNHDA, SQIVND (reference sequence). The ends were cut back, 2 bases at V and 4 bases at J, with 14 bases in the middle. The CDR3 bases are TGTGCCAGTAGTATATGGCAGGGACTTGGCTATGGCTACACCTTC. Its protein is CASSIWQGLGYGYTF.

The chain carries TRBV3-1 (or the pseudogene TRBV3-2) and TRBJ2-3, with D tentatively TRBD2 (5 bases). Germline V gene data show CDR1 as LGHDT and CDR2 as YNNKEL (reference sequence). The CDR3 has 12 residues. Trimming took off 8 bases at V and 10 bases at J, with 16 bases between the two ends. The CDR3 coding sequence is TGTGCCAGCCGAGACCCCGCGAGGGCGCAGTATTTT. Amino acids: CASRDPARAQYF.

This chain uses TRBV18 with TRBJ1-1; no definite D call. Trimming left V 6 bases short and J 2 bases short, with 10 bases between. There are 13 residues in the CDR3. From germline, CDR1 is KGHSH and CDR2 LQKENI. In DNA form, the CDR3 reads TGTGCCAGCTCTACGGGGAGTAACACTGAAGCTTTCTTT. It yields the protein CASSTGSNTEAFF.

This clone was seen a single time. The chain combines TRBV2 with TRBJ2-5; 7 nucleotides line up with TRBD1. Germline V gene data show CDR1 as SNHLY and CDR2 as FYNNEI. CDR3 length: 15 amino acids. Trimming at V came to 5 bases and at J to 2 bases, leaving 8 bases not matched to a gene. The CDR3: CASSQSPGQQETQYF. CDR3 nucleotide sequence: TGTGCCAGCAGTCAATCACCGGGACAGCAAGAGACCCAGTACTTC. The whole variable domain, filled in from reference TRBV2 and TRBJ2-5, reads EPEVTQTPSHQVTQMGQEVILRCVPISNHLYFYWYRQILGQKVEFLVSFYNNEISEKSEIFDDQFSVERPDGSNFTLKIRSTKLEDSAMYFCASSQSPGQQETQYFGPGTRLLVL.

The rearrangement uses TRBV5-1 and TRBJ2-7; possible D gene TRBD1, 5 bases. CDR3 length: 13 amino acids. V was clipped by 5 bases and J by 4 bases, with 13 bases between them. The germline V gene has CDR1 SGHRS and CDR2 YFSETQ. CDR3 sequence reads: CASSKGEQYEQYF. The CDR3 nucleotides read TGCGCCAGCAGTAAAGGGGAACAATACGAGCAGTACTTC. Looking up the rest from reference TRBV5-1 and TRBJ2-7 gives the full variable domain: KAGVTQTPRYLIKTRGQQVTLSCSPISGHRSVSWYQQTPGQGLQFLFEYFSETQRNKGNFPGRFSGRQFSNSRSEMNVSTLELGDSALYLCASSKGEQYEQYFGPGTRLTVT.

The chain links TRBV3-1 (or the pseudogene TRBV3-2) to TRBJ1-5; the D is unclear. Germline CDR1 reads LGHDT; CDR2 reads YNNKEL (reference sequence). Trimming left V 1 base short and J 0 bases short, with 10 bases between. The CDR3 covers 16 residues. CDR3 sequence: CASSQVERDSNQPQHF. CDR3 nucleotides: TGTGCCAGCAGCCAAGTTGAGCGGGATAGCAATCAGCCCCAGCATTTT.

The chain couples TRBV6-2 or TRBV6-3 to TRBJ2-3, with D possibly matching TRBD1 (6 bases). Trimming removed 0 bases at V and 4 bases at J, with 14 bases between. CDR3 length: 16 amino acids. The germline gives CDR1 MNHEY, CDR2 SVGEGT. For the CDR3, the DNA is TGTGCCAGCAGTTACTCATCTTCGACAGGATCAGATACGCAGTATTTT. It yields the protein CASSYSSSTGSDTQYF.

The CDR3 bases are TGTGCCAGCAGCGTAGGTCGCAATGAGCAGTTCTTC. Translating it yields CASSVGRNEQFF. The chain has TRBV9 and TRBJ2-1; D is unresolved. This CDR3 region has 12 residues. Trimming left V 0 bases short and J 6 bases short, with 4 bases between. CDR1 is SGDLS, CDR2 YYNGEE, per germline.

The rearrangement joins TRBV5-6 to TRBJ1-6, with a possible D match to TRBD1 (5 bases). Germline loops: CDR1 SGHDT, CDR2 YYEEEE. The CDR3 is 15 amino acids. Trimming took 4 bases from V and 7 from J, leaving 15 bases between them. CDR3 sequence (DNA): TGTGCCAGCAGCCCGGTCGACAGCCGAAATTCACCCCTCCACTTT. This gives the protein CASSPVDSRNSPLHF. The full variable domain, rest sourced from reference TRBV5-6 and TRBJ1-6, is DAGVTQSPTHLIKTRGQQVTLRCSPKSGHDTVSWYQQALGQGPQFIFQYYEEEERQRGNFPDRFSGHQFPNYSSELNVNALLLGDSALYLCASSPVDSRNSPLHFGNGTRLTVT.

The V gene is TRBV6-4, the J gene TRBJ2-5; weak D call: TRBD1 (5 bases). The CDR3 runs 13 residues. Deletions cut 6 bases from V and 4 bases from J, with 12 bases between. Germline CDR1 MRHNA, CDR2 SNTAGT. As DNA, the CDR3 is TGTGCCAGCAGCCAGGGTGTCGGAGAGACCCAGTACTTC. Its translation is CASSQGVGETQYF.